This TCR beta chain was sequenced for a study of regulatory T cells in long-lasting Graves disease. Study-wide background: A definition of persistent Graves' disease required over 5 years of antithyroid drugs plus positive TSH receptor antibodies.

Sample time point: persistent/refractory GD, antithyroid drugs over 5 years with positive TRAb. PBMCs provided the RNA from which the TCR library was made. V was shortened by 1 base and J by 0 bases, with 15 bases between the two germline ends. CDR1 MGHRA and CDR2 YSYEKL come from the germline V gene. The CDR3 extends over 17 amino acids. Arm-PCR of CDR3 regions with iRepertoire HTBI primers generated TCR beta libraries. MiXCR, run by TCRdb on the multiplex PCR reads, gives a single entry per CDR3 protein. Of hundreds of thousands of distinct CDR3 sequences listed, roughly 21% are singletons. This clonotype came up a few times.

Sequenced material: peripheral blood mononuclear cells (PBMCs), taken when the disease was refractory, from a patient treated with antithyroid drugs. This chain joins TRBV4-1 and TRBJ1-2; tentative D call: TRBD1 (5 bases). The sequence derives from a female donor with Graves disease. The CDR3 sequence: CASSQVEMGLANYGYTF. DNA for the CDR3: TGCGCCAGCAGCCAAGTCGAAATGGGACTTGCTAACTATGGCTACACCTTC.